This T cell receptor beta chain comes out of a study of cytomegalovirus exposure and HLA in healthy donors (dated by TCRdb to the late 2010s). For the wider study: An earlier analysis of 587 of the donors reported 276 Gb of sequence data and approximately 120 million unique TCR beta sequences obtained from some 200 million T cells. Class I and class II HLA loci were covered by the typing at four-digit resolution. Donor age, sex, ethnicity and CMV serostatus were compiled alongside the repertoire data. Along with the approximately 620-subject first cohort, a separate validation cohort of over a hundred different subjects was used. The study used immunosequencing to profile the T cell repertoires of hundreds of subjects and linked those repertoires to cytomegalovirus serostatus. Among 300 to 450 genotyped donors of the cohort, an average of around 240,000 unique TCR beta nucleotide sequences were sequenced per donor, around 20% of them non-productive. An earlier analysis of 500 to 750 of the donors applied high-throughput TCR beta sequencing to assess whether each TCR beta V gene segment acted as functional or pseudogenic. Every discovery cohort repertoire had been produced on one sequencing platform. A later analysis re-examined previously published TCR beta repertoires from hundreds of donors and added high-resolution HLA genotyping to investigate patterns of TCR occurrence. In a later genetic analysis, genome-wide SNP genotypes for about three fifths of the roughly 670 donors were used, and that subset was treated as a discovery cohort. Typing coverage differed by locus: A, B, C, DRB1 and DQB1 were typed in roughly 629-630 donors, DQA1 in 522, DPA1 in over 600, and DPB1 in approximately 450. Of the roughly 400 genotyped donors, 80% to 90% were placed in the genetic ancestry cluster associated with self-reported Caucasian donors. The later analysis used no new phenotypic data to find candidate immune exposures, relying instead on TCR beta sequences and their occurrence across donors. Roughly 310 gigabases of sequencing data and around 87 million unique TCR sequences were included in an early release covering around 600 HLA-typed donors. The study combined high-throughput TCR immunosequencing, statistical association of individual TCRs with disease status, and machine learning to predict cytomegalovirus infection status. Four or five DR-DQ haplotypes were treated as single units for association and clustering because of strong linkage in the cohort. The study was designed to test whether signatures of past pathogen exposure could be identified by cataloging public T cell receptors.

Points on this clone: Its antigen is still unknown. Base quality data are lacking; no much larger clone is found one base away.

In total, around 600 healthy bone marrow donors made up the cohort. All cohort members were sampled while nominally healthy, although unrecorded immune exposures were likely present. The donor tested CMV seronegative and was one of the 352 seronegative cohort members. Every donor gave a peripheral blood sample, and the peripheral blood mononuclear cells from that sample were used for TCR beta sequencing. The Qiagen DNeasy Blood Extraction Kit was used to extract genomic DNA from the blood cell samples. Summary of the overall study and its limitations: According to a later analysis, TCR association rates differed among HLA loci, with DRB1 alleles showing the most associated TCRs and HLA-C alleles showing the fewest. HLA typing was unavailable for some donors at each locus, so association tests used only the typed subset. Assigning TCR associations to individual alleles was difficult when HLA alleles, especially DR and DQ, strongly co-occurred. Three of the identified cytomegalovirus-associated TCR beta chains were confirmed in vitro to be specific for cytomegalovirus antigens. According to the authors, the approach could potentially be generalized to other disease states and immunological phenotypes. The sequencing pipeline was judged likely to have produced a cluster of highly shared sequence variants as a technical artifact. According to a later genetic analysis, donors in an Asian-associated ancestry cluster had fewer N-insertions in productive TCRs than the approximately 710-donor mean. A later analysis found that most CMV-associated TCR beta chains appeared HLA-restricted, with HLA associations seemingly driven largely by CMV exposure. The presence/absence analyses assumed that sequencing depth was roughly uniform across donors, and that assumption may not be true. The earlier analysis of some 560 of the donors excluded 15 to 20 rarely observed V segments, including chromosome 9 orphons, because counts were too low. A further reported finding was that TCR beta sequences accurately predicted the HLA-A and HLA-B alleles for most subjects in the first cohort. At a false discovery rate of 0.05, a later analysis linked under 20,000 TCR beta sequences to specific HLA alleles. Most TCR sequences were seen in very few donors, while some public TCRs were found in many individuals. Several of the top co-occurrence clusters appeared to be linked to parvovirus B19, influenza, CMV and Epstein-Barr virus, according to a later analysis. In an earlier analysis of approximately 590 of the donors, most TCR beta V segments were observed in productive rearrangements about 90% or about 30% of the time, broadly matching IMGT annotations. In this cohort, only TCR beta chains were sequenced, and detectable features were limited by the absence of alpha or paired-chain data. The study gave a list of around 170 TCR beta chains associated with cytomegalovirus. Some IMGT-functional V segments, including TRBV6-2 and TRBV6-3, could not be told apart with the 87-base-pair reads, so those segments were excluded. In a later analysis, HLA-associated TCR beta chains were found to be more clonally expanded and to have lower generation probabilities than equally common non-associated chains. Cytomegalovirus status was reported to be diagnosed by the classifier with high specificity and sensitivity in both the original and validation cohorts. Correlated functional status among segregating V segments might be attributable to linkage disequilibrium, but an unknown experimental factor could not be ruled out. CMV serostatus was the only immune exposure information available for the cohort. A later genetic analysis associated a missense DCLRE1C variant with V-gene and J-gene trimming of TCR beta chains, and an independent cohort replicated the association.

Library prep was done by the immunoSEQ multiplex PCR assay. For the multiplex PCR, a mixture combining 60 forward primers for TCR Vbeta segments and 13 reverse primers for TCR Jbeta segments was used. Amplification of the CDR3 region of rearranged TCR beta genes was performed with a multiplex PCR assay on genomic DNA. The amplified TCR beta libraries were sequenced on the Illumina HiSeq System as 87-base-pair reads. In the source study's methods: A later analysis tallied approximately 87 million unique TCR beta chains across the 660 or so repertoires, and about 12 million of those chains were shared by two or more donors. Raw reads were error-corrected and collapsed into unique sequences with a nearest-neighbor algorithm that merged closely related sequences to remove PCR and sequencing errors. V, D and J gene segments were assigned by aligning CDR3 sequences to IMGT reference sequences. For a sequence to be retained, a match of at least six nucleotides was required to both a V gene segment and a J gene segment. Rearrangements were classified as productive when the CDR3 lacked stop codons and remained in frame with V and J, and all other rearrangements were classified as non-productive. CDR3 was defined according to IMGT convention as the region running from the second conserved V-encoded cysteine to the conserved J-encoded phenylalanine. In an earlier analysis of more than 550 of the donors, sequences lacking an unambiguous match to a single V gene segment were excluded. In an earlier analysis of 587 of the donors, a V segment was called functional when productive rearrangements were above 56.7%, and segregating when the standard deviation between donors exceeded 5%. A statistical classification framework was built to diagnose cytomegalovirus status from the catalog of TCR beta chain sequences. A later analysis assigned V and J genes by comparing TCR nucleotide sequences with IMGT/GENE-DB human TR gene sequences. Using the TCRdist pipeline, a later analysis assigned CDR3 sequences along with most-parsimonious VDJ recombination scenarios. A later analysis defined each TCR beta chain by its CDR3 amino acid sequence plus V-gene family, and excluded reads lacking a unique V-gene family. As a way to deal with suspected cross-contamination and a sequencing artifact, a later analysis dropped hundreds of nucleotide sequences that were highly shared and had low generation probability. In a later analysis, a clonal expansion index for each public chain was calculated from normalized within-repertoire ranks of inferred template counts. Generation probabilities in a later analysis came from a VDJ recombination model fitted to out-of-frame rearrangements, and those results were checked against IGoR. A later analysis scored TCR-TCR, TCR-HLA and TCR-CMV co-occurrence with hypergeometric tests, applying a repertoire-size bias correction to TCR pairs. A later analysis estimated false discovery rates by permuting HLA or CMV assignments 20 times. In a later analysis, co-occurring TCRs were grouped with DBSCAN, and TCRdist sequence similarity was added when clustering was performed within HLA-allele-positive subsets. For co-occurrence clustering, repertoires with fewer than 30,000 or more than 120,000 public chains were excluded, along with roughly 5 repertoires with anomalous nucleotide sharing. The clones in this table, taken by TCRdb from immuneACCESS, are in-frame only. Not every clone is retained; where verified, under half of the shortfall comes from an unresolved V gene, and the cause of the rest is unknown. From that table come the V and J calls and clone size; the DNA was used to work out D and trimming. Across this sample there are about 83,000 clones, with 65% to 80% seen only once. More than 3.5% of the sample belongs to the ten largest clones.

Its CDR3 holds 15 amino acids, cysteine through phenylalanine. The read is trimmed to its CDR3 DNA, 45 bases read in frame from base 1. CDR1 GTSNPN and CDR2 SVGIG were looked up in the germline V gene (reference sequence). V lost 0 bases and J lost 2 bases, and the count of bases not matched to a germline gene is 5. The chain employs TRBV30 and TRBJ2-7; TRBD1 lines up with 9 middle nucleotides. The TCR comes from a man aged 55-75 years in good health and CMV-seronegative. Material: PBMCs. The CDR3: CAWSVGDRATYEQYF. The nucleotides read TGTGCCTGGAGTGTAGGGGACAGGGCCACCTACGAGCAGTACTTC.